A single sample gave rise to the 32 T cell receptor beta chains below, sequenced in a study of cytomegalovirus exposure and HLA in healthy donors. Vbeta (60) and Jbeta (13) primers were used in the PCR. TCRdb keeps only in-frame clones here, not all; method: immunoSEQ multiplex PCR. Found here are around 200,000 clones, around four fifths of them singletons; the top ten hold around 0.8%. The sample consisted of PBMCs. The origin of the receptors is a woman in her late teens or twenties in good health and CMV-seronegative.

J is TRBJ1-1 and V is TRBV5-1, with a weak D call TRBD1 (5 bases). Trimming removed 6 bases at V and 2 bases at J, with 8 bases between. Looked up from germline, CDR1 is SGHRS and CDR2 is YFSETQ. This CDR3 is built from 12 residues. The CDR3 coding sequence is TGCGCCAGCACCGACAGCAACACTGAAGCTTTCTTT. Translating gives CASTDSNTEAFF.

CDR3 sequence reads: CASSLGGNYGYTF. CDR3 bases: TGCGCCAGCAGTCTGGGAGGAAACTATGGCTACACCTTC. V usage is TRBV5-1 and J usage is TRBJ1-2; D is ambiguous. Germline CDR1 and CDR2: SGHRS and YFSETQ. Trimming removed 5 bases from V and 2 bases from J, with 10 bases in between. The CDR3 totals 13 residues.

This clone was seen once. This sequence joins TRBV7-7 and TRBJ2-2, with D maybe TRBD1 (7 bases). V lost 3 bases and J lost 4, with 12 bases in between. Germline values: CDR1 SSHAT, CDR2 FNYEAQ (reference sequence). CDR3 length equals 15 residues. The CDR3 DNA follows: TGTGCCAGCAGCTTGTCAGGGGGGACCACCGGGGAGCTGTTTTTT. Translation gives CASSLSGGTTGELFF.

This clone has just one count. The chain carries TRBV29-1 and TRBJ2-7; D is perhaps TRBD1 (5 bases). Between the trimmed V and J ends, which lost 1 base and 2 bases, there was a span of 9 bases. Germline V lookup: CDR1 SQVTM, CDR2 ANQGSEA. The CDR3 contains 13 residues. In nucleotides, the CDR3 is TGCAGCGTTGAAGGTGACAGCACCTACGAGCAGTACTTC. As protein: CSVEGDSTYEQYF.

This rearrangement joins TRBV6-6 to TRBJ2-2, with 11 bases that match TRBD2. Germline V gene sequence: CDR1 MNHNY, CDR2 SVGAGI (reference sequence). The CDR3 extends over 15 amino acids. Trimming took 4 bases from V and 7 from J; bases not matched to a gene: 5. The CDR3 sequence: CASSLAGGQSGELFF. CDR3 coding DNA: TGTGCCAGCAGTTTAGCGGGGGGGCAAAGCGGGGAGCTGTTTTTT.

V and J are TRBV13 and TRBJ2-1; no firm D call. The CDR3 consists of 12 residues. Looked up from germline, CDR1 is PRHDT and CDR2 is FYEKMQ (reference sequence). V was trimmed by 5 bases and J by 7 bases, leaving 9 bases between them. The CDR3 DNA follows: TGTGCCAGCAGCCCAGCGACGAATGAGCAGTTCTTC. Protein: CASSPATNEQFF. Full variable domain (outside the CDR3, taken from reference TRBV13 and TRBJ2-1): AAGVIQSPRHLIKEKRETATLKCYPIPRHDTVYWYQQGPGQDPQFLISFYEKMQSDKGSIPDRFSAQQFSDYHSELNMSSLELGDSALYFCASSPATNEQFFGPGTRLTVL.

This chain links TRBV7-2 with TRBJ2-3; tentative D call: TRBD2 (5 bases). The CDR3 length is 15 residues. Germline CDR1 reads SGHTA; CDR2 reads FQGNSA. The V end lost 1 base, the J end lost 1 base, and 9 bases lay between the germline ends. The CDR3 DNA follows: TGTGCCAGCAGCTTAGGATCGCGGGGCACAGATACGCAGTATTTT. The encoded protein is CASSLGSRGTDTQYF.

V and J are TRBV5-6 and TRBJ1-5; 9 bases match TRBD1. Trimming cost V 1 base and J 5 bases; bases outside gene matches: 4. In germline, CDR1 is SGHDT, CDR2 YYEEEE. The CDR3 has 15 residues. The CDR3 region is CASSLSNRGHQPQHF. The DNA for the CDR3 is TGTGCCAGCAGCTTGTCGAACAGGGGGCATCAGCCCCAGCATTTT.

The chain is built from TRBV5-4 and TRBJ2-3; the match to TRBD2 covers 10 bases. Germline assignment: CDR1 SGHNT and CDR2 YYREEE (reference sequence). This CDR3 has 15 residues. V lost 5 bases, J lost 4 bases, and 7 bases stayed unmatched. CDR3 nucleotide sequence: TGTGCCAGCAGAGGAGCGGGAGGGACCGCAGATACGCAGTATTTT. Its protein is CASRGAGGTADTQYF. Using reference TRBV5-4 and TRBJ2-3 for the parts outside the CDR3, the full variable domain is ETGVTQSPTHLIKTRGQQVTLRCSSQSGHNTVSWYQQALGQGPQFIFQYYREEENGRGNFPPRFSGLQFPNYSSELNVNALELDDSALYLCASRGAGGTADTQYFGPGTRLTVL.

There are a few counts of this clone. The rearrangement joins TRBV2 to TRBJ2-1, with unresolved D. From germline, CDR1 is SNHLY and CDR2 FYNNEI. The germline V and J ends were trimmed by 5 bases and 4 bases, with 9 bases remaining between them. The CDR3 consists of 13 residues. The CDR3, as DNA: TGTGCCAGCAGTCTAGACTTGTACAATGAGCAGTTCTTC. It encodes CASSLDLYNEQFF.

This chain connects TRBV28 to TRBJ2-7, with 10 bases that match TRBD2. V lost 5 bases and J lost 7; bases outside the gene matches: 8. The CDR3 spans 14 residues. Germline CDR1 MDHEN, CDR2 SYDVKM. The CDR3 sequence is CASSLSGRAREQYF. CDR3 bases: TGTGCCAGCAGTCTAAGCGGGAGGGCTCGAGAGCAGTACTTC.

V gene TRBV6-5 combines with J gene TRBJ2-1; weak D call: TRBD1 (5 bases). This CDR3 region has 14 residues. Trimming took 2 bases from V and 8 from J, leaving 13 bases between them. Germline values: CDR1 MNHEY, CDR2 SVGAGI. The CDR3 bases are TGTGCCAGCAGTTACCAGGGTGGTAGGGATGAGCAGTTCTTC. This translates into CASSYQGGRDEQFF.

The genes are TRBV9 and TRBJ2-2; possible D gene TRBD1, 5 bases. The CDR3 sequence is 16 residues long. Trimming took 4 bases from V and 4 from J, leaving 17 bases between them. CDR1 is SGDLS, CDR2 YYNGEE, per germline. The DNA for the CDR3 is TGTGCCAGCAGCATCGCAGGGCATCCGTCCACCGGGGAGCTGTTTTTT. Protein product: CASSIAGHPSTGELFF.

The chain recombines TRBV5-1 with TRBJ2-7; 9 nucleotides line up with TRBD1. Trimming took 3 bases from V and 6 from J; bases not matched to a gene: 7. The CDR3 totals 14 residues. The germline V gene encodes CDR1 SGHRS and CDR2 YFSETQ. The CDR3 is CASSSGQGIAEQYF. In DNA, the CDR3 is TGCGCCAGCAGCTCCGGACAGGGGATAGCCGAGCAGTACTTC.

The rearrangement uses TRBV29-1 and TRBJ2-5; D is ambiguous. Germline values: CDR1 SQVTM, CDR2 ANQGSEA. Trimming shortened V by 4 bases and J by 3 bases, and 9 bases separated the two germline ends. The CDR3 runs 12 residues. DNA for the CDR3: TGCAGCGTTGCTCAGTTGAAAGAGACCCAGTACTTC. Amino acids: CSVAQLKETQYF.

In this sample, this clone turned up a few times. The chain combines TRBV7-9 with TRBJ1-5; D is ambiguous. Deletions cut 1 base from V and 0 bases from J, with 7 bases between. Germline CDR1 reads SEHNR; CDR2 reads FQNEAQ (reference sequence). The CDR3 extends over 15 amino acids. Here the CDR3 reads CASSLGQFSNQPQHF. CDR3 in DNA: TGTGCCAGCAGCTTAGGACAATTTAGCAATCAGCCCCAGCATTTT. Full variable domain (remainder filled in from reference TRBV7-9 and TRBJ1-5): DTGVSQNPRHKITKRGQNVTFRCDPISEHNRLYWYRQTLGQGPEFLTYFQNEAQLEKSRLLSDRFSAERPKGSFSTLEIQRTEQGDSAMYLCASSLGQFSNQPQHFGDGTRLSIL.

The chain carries TRBV29-1 and TRBJ2-7, with 9 bases matching TRBD2. The CDR3 runs to 12 residues. The J segment lost 3 bases and the V segment lost 7 bases, leaving 4 bases of the junction unmatched. The germline V gene has CDR1 SQVTM and CDR2 ANQGSEA. Here the CDR3 reads CSAAGGIYEQYF. The DNA for the CDR3 is TGCAGCGCAGCGGGGGGCATCTACGAGCAGTACTTC.

This clone showed up just once. V gene TRBV7-9 combines with J gene TRBJ2-7, with TRBD2 matching over 8 bases. The CDR3 contains 13 residues. V shed 4 bases, J shed 7 bases, and the junction held 6 bases outside the gene matches. Germline values: CDR1 SEHNR, CDR2 FQNEAQ (reference sequence). The CDR3 protein is CASSSREGKEQYF. CDR3 sequence (DNA): TGTGCCAGCAGCTCCCGGGAGGGGAAAGAGCAGTACTTC.

The chain has TRBV7-8 and TRBJ2-1, with D possibly matching TRBD2 (6 bases). The germline gives CDR1 SGHVS, CDR2 FQNEAQ. Between the trimmed V and J ends, which lost 5 bases and 8 bases, there was a span of 19 bases. CDR3 length: 15 amino acids. The CDR3 sequence: CASSLSVADWDEQFF. CDR3 nucleotide sequence: TGTGCCAGCAGCCTCTCCGTAGCGGATTGGGATGAGCAGTTCTTC.

The chain uses TRBV19 and TRBJ1-4, with D unclear. Trimming left V 5 bases short and J 4 bases short, with 8 bases between. This CDR3 is 13 amino acids long. Germline V gene lookup returns CDR1 LNHDA and CDR2 SQIVND (reference sequence). CDR3 region: CASSEVINEKLFF. Written as DNA, the CDR3 is TGTGCCAGTAGTGAGGTCATTAATGAAAAACTGTTTTTT.

About this clone: One junction end disagrees with the germline gene, perhaps due to a read error. Other DNA sequences of this sample code for an identical CDR3. The genes are TRBV5-6 and TRBJ2-7, with TRBD2 identical over 12 bases. CDR1 and CDR2 from the germline V gene are SGHDT and YYEEEE. CDR3 length equals 17 residues. The CDR3 DNA reads as TGTGCCAGCAGCACCCGGACTAGCGGGACCTCCCCCAACGAGCAGTACTTT. Translated, it gives CASSTRTSGTSPNEQYF. Variable domain in full (rest from reference TRBV5-6 and TRBJ2-7): DAGVTQSPTHLIKTRGQQVTLRCSPKSGHDTVSWYQQALGQGPQFIFQYYEEEERQRGNFPDRFSGHQFPNYSSELNVNALLLGDSALYLCASSTRTSGTSPNEQYFGPGTRLTVT.

The chain couples TRBV7-3 to TRBJ2-2; 7 nucleotides agree with TRBD1. CDR1 is SGHTA, CDR2 FQGTGA, per germline. This CDR3 is 14 amino acids long. The V gene end was trimmed by 4 bases and the J gene end by 4 bases; junction bases not matched to a gene: 3. The CDR3, as DNA: TGTGCCAGCAGCTCGGGACAGTCCACCGGGGAGCTGTTTTTT. It specifies CASSSGQSTGELFF.

V gene TRBV4-1 combines with J gene TRBJ2-7; 12 nucleotides match TRBD1. This CDR3 has 15 residues. Trimming at V came to 3 bases and at J to 3 bases, leaving 3 bases not matched to a gene. Germline V lookup: CDR1 MGHRA, CDR2 YSYEKL. CDR3 sequence reads: CASSHGDRGLYEQYF. In DNA form, the CDR3 reads TGCGCCAGCAGCCACGGGGACAGGGGGCTCTACGAGCAGTACTTC.

The chain employs TRBV27 and TRBJ2-7; the D gene is possibly TRBD2 (7 bases). Trimming stripped 3 bases from V and 0 bases from J, with 12 bases between. The CDR3 has 15 residues. Germline CDR1 and CDR2: MNHEY and SMNVEV (reference sequence). This CDR3 reads CASSFLAGASYEQYF. The DNA for the CDR3 is TGTGCCAGCAGTTTCCTGGCGGGGGCCTCCTACGAGCAGTACTTC.

The V and J genes are TRBV18 and TRBJ2-2; 12 nucleotides agree with TRBD2. This CDR3 is 19 amino acids long. Germline-derived CDR1 and CDR2 are KGHSH and LQKENI. V was clipped by 1 base and J by 1 base; unmatched bases: 7. The CDR3: CASSPRKLAGGVNTGELFF. The CDR3 region has the DNA TGTGCCAGCTCACCACGGAAACTAGCGGGGGGAGTGAACACCGGGGAGCTGTTTTTT.

The CDR3 DNA reads as TGTGCCAGCAGCTTTTGGCGGGAGGGCACAGATACGCAGTATTTT. It yields the protein CASSFWREGTDTQYF. The chain combines TRBV13 with TRBJ2-3; 8 bases map to TRBD2. CDR3 length: 15 amino acids. Trimming cost V 3 bases and J 1 base; bases outside gene matches: 3. From germline, CDR1 is PRHDT and CDR2 FYEKMQ (reference sequence).

There are a few counts of this clone. This rearrangement joins TRBV5-1 to TRBJ1-4; D is undetermined. This CDR3 contains 14 residues. The V gene lost 1 base and the J gene lost 8 bases, with 12 bases spanning the gap. CDR1 and CDR2 (germline): SGHRS, YFSETQ. As DNA, the CDR3 is TGCGCCAGCAGCTTGCGGGGAGGGCGGGAAAAACTGTTTTTT. Amino acids: CASSLRGGREKLFF. The complete variable domain, with remaining parts taken from reference TRBV5-1 and TRBJ1-4, reads KAGVTQTPRYLIKTRGQQVTLSCSPISGHRSVSWYQQTPGQGLQFLFEYFSETQRNKGNFPGRFSGRQFSNSRSEMNVSTLELGDSALYLCASSLRGGREKLFFGSGTQLSVL.

This chain connects TRBV7-2 to TRBJ2-2; TRBD2 aligns across 14 bases. CDR1 and CDR2 (germline): SGHTA, FQGNSA. J lost 4 bases, V lost 8 bases, and 6 bases had no gene match. This CDR3 comprises 16 residues. In DNA form, the CDR3 reads TGTGCCAGCTCGAGGGGACTAGCGGGAGCCACCGGGGAGCTGTTTTTT. Protein: CASSRGLAGATGELFF. Full variable domain (missing parts from reference TRBV7-2 and TRBJ2-2): GAGVSQSPSNKVTEKGKDVELRCDPISGHTALYWYRQSLGQGLEFLIYFQGNSAPDKSGLPSDRFSAERTGGSVSTLTIQRTQQEDSAVYLCASSRGLAGATGELFFGEGSRLTVL.

The chain couples TRBV28 to TRBJ2-7; 10 bases line up with TRBD1. The trim removed 6 bases at V and 5 bases at J, leaving 10 bases unmatched. This CDR3 has 15 amino acids. Germline CDR1 and CDR2: MDHEN and SYDVKM. This CDR3 is CASRVFRDRGHEQYF. In nucleotides, the CDR3 is TGTGCCAGCAGAGTCTTCCGGGACAGGGGTCACGAGCAGTACTTC. The full variable domain, in which reference TRBV28 and TRBJ2-7 provide the parts outside the CDR3, is DVKVTQSSRYLVKRTGEKVFLECVQDMDHENMFWYRQDPGLGLRLIYFSYDVKMKEKGDIPEGYSVSREKKERFSLILESASTNQTSMYLCASRVFRDRGHEQYFGPGTRLTVT.

The CDR3 DNA sequence: TGTGCCAGCAGCCAAATGACAGGGGGTTTCTACGAGCAGTACTTC. Protein: CASSQMTGGFYEQYF. The chain uses TRBV14 and TRBJ2-7; TRBD1 agrees at 9 bases. CDR1 SGHDN and CDR2 FVKESK come from the germline V gene. The CDR3 totals 15 residues. J was trimmed by 3 bases and V by 2 bases; bases with no gene match: 5.

The V call is TRBV29-1, the J call TRBJ1-2; the D gene is possibly TRBD1 (6 bases). The germline gives CDR1 SQVTM, CDR2 ANQGSEA. Trimming took 6 bases from V and 6 from J, leaving 11 bases between them. This CDR3 comprises 11 residues. CDR3 sequence: CSVKQGNGYTF. In DNA form, the CDR3 reads TGCAGCGTGAAACAGGGTAATGGCTACACCTTC.

The J gene is TRBJ1-5, the V gene TRBV19; the match to TRBD1 covers 7 bases. CDR1 LNHDA and CDR2 SQIVND come from the germline V gene (reference sequence). With 6 bases clipped from V and 2 bases from J, the junction kept 10 bases outside the gene matches. The CDR3 has 16 residues. CDR3 residues: CASRPRGEMGNQPQHF. Written as DNA, the CDR3 is TGTGCCAGTAGGCCCAGGGGGGAAATGGGCAATCAGCCCCAGCATTTT.